These T cell receptor beta chains were read from a single sample in a study of a mutant IDH1 vaccine in newly diagnosed glioma. Assay used: immunoSEQ multiplex PCR; TCRdb lists only in-frame clones, some missing. Altogether about 82,000 clones are present, 65% to 90% being singletons, with the ten largest covering 2% to 2.5%. The antigens for these receptors are not known. Specimen: PBMCs, collected from a glioma patient whose treatment included an IDH1 peptide vaccine. These receptors were collected from a man aged 30 to 45 with glioma. Some clones in this sample may be carry-over from other donors' samples. CDR3s include the opening cysteine and the closing phenylalanine or tryptophan. D genes are given only for firm matches. Expanded clones get a size class; other rows say once, few or many, or leave the size out.

clone size | D gene | J gene | V gene | CDR3 protein | CDR3 DNA
. | . | TRBJ2-3 | TRBV6-4 | CASSDSGVDTQYF | TGTGCCAGCAGTGACTCGGGGGTTGATACGCAGTATTTT
. | TRBD1 | TRBJ1-4 | TRBV7-9 | CASSFWTGEARGEKLFF | TGTGCCAGCAGCTTCTGGACAGGGGAAGCACGGGGTGAAAAACTGTTTTTT
. | . | TRBJ1-1 | TRBV5-1 | CASSLGVDATEAFF | TGCGCCAGCAGCTTGGGTGTTGATGCCACTGAAGCTTTCTTT
. | TRBD1 | TRBJ2-1 | TRBV19 | CASRAQGRARNEQFF | TGTGCCAGTAGAGCACAGGGGAGAGCCAGGAATGAGCAGTTCTTC
. | . | TRBJ2-5 | TRBV30 | CAGGPGQETQYF | TGTGCGGGGGGTCCAGGACAAGAGACCCAGTACTTC
. | TRBD1 | TRBJ1-4 | TRBV4-1 | CASSHGQGADEKLFF | TGCGCCAGCAGCCACGGACAGGGGGCTGATGAAAAACTGTTTTTT
. | . | TRBJ1-5 | TRBV10-3 | CAVRGSSNQPQHF | TGTGCCGTCCGTGGGAGTAGCAATCAGCCCCAGCATTTT
. | . | TRBJ2-6 | TRBV18 | CASSPLAMSSGANVLTF | TGTGCCAGCTCACCACTGGCAATGAGCTCTGGGGCCAACGTCCTGACTTTC
once | . | TRBJ2-5 | TRBV27 | CASSFRGVETQYF | TGTGCCAGCAGTTTTAGGGGGGTGGAGACCCAGTACTTC
. | TRBD1 | TRBJ1-2 | TRBV30 | CAWSRDSYGYTF | TGTGCCTGGAGTAGGGACAGCTATGGCTACACCTTC
. | . | TRBJ1-1 | TRBV19 | CASSIIFPGGESGTEAFF | TGTGCCAGTAGTATTATTTTCCCCGGGGGCGAGTCGGGCACTGAAGCTTTCTTT
. | TRBD1 | TRBJ1-5 | TRBV28 | CASSPSLDRGNQPQHF | TGTGCCAGCAGTCCTAGCCTAGACAGGGGCAATCAGCCCCAGCATTTT
few | . | TRBJ2-3 | TRBV5-1 | CASSGGGDTQYF | TGCGCCAGCAGCGGAGGGGGAGATACGCAGTATTTT
. | . | TRBJ2-5 | TRBV19 | CASSKSGAAETQYF | TGTGCCAGTAGTAAATCCGGAGCGGCGGAGACCCAGTACTTC
few | TRBD1 | TRBJ2-5 | TRBV6-1 | CASRVGQGNVKTQYF | TGTGCCAGCAGGGTCGGACAGGGGAACGTGAAGACCCAGTACTTC
. | TRBD2 | TRBJ2-7 | TRBV10-3 | CATLGAGGHEQYF | TGTGCCACCCTGGGGGCGGGGGGCCACGAGCAGTACTTC
. | . | TRBJ1-2 | TRBV7-2 | CASSLTVINYGYTF | TGTGCCAGCAGCTTGACAGTGATTAACTATGGCTACACCTTC
once | TRBD1 | TRBJ2-2 | TRBV6-1 | CASSPRTGQSGELFF | TGTGCCAGCAGTCCCCGGACAGGGCAGTCCGGGGAGCTGTTTTTT
. | TRBD1 | TRBJ1-1 | TRBV5-5 | CASSLAARGLTEAFF | TGTGCCAGCAGCTTGGCAGCCAGGGGGCTTACTGAAGCTTTCTTT
. | TRBD1 | TRBJ2-5 | TRBV29-1 | CSVLLGQGIQETQYF | TGCAGCGTGCTGCTCGGACAGGGAATTCAAGAGACCCAGTACTTC
. | . | TRBJ1-5 | TRBV21-1 | CARSGGGANQPQHF | TGTGCCCGTTCGGGGGGGGGCGCGAATCAGCCCCAGCATTTT
. | . | TRBJ1-2 | TRBV7-2 | CASSAGRNYGYTF | TGTGCCAGCAGCGCTGGACGGAACTATGGCTACACCTTC
. | TRBD1 | TRBJ2-7 | TRBV29-1 | CSVDTGDEQYF | TGCAGCGTTGATACAGGGGACGAGCAGTACTTC
. | . | TRBJ1-3 | TRBV9 | CASSVEGSYSGNTIYF | TGTGCCAGCAGCGTAGAGGGCTCGTACTCTGGAAACACCATATATTTT
. | . | TRBJ2-5 | TRBV2 | CASRETGIQETQYF | TGTGCCAGCAGGGAAACAGGGATCCAAGAGACCCAGTACTTC
. | . | TRBJ2-5 | TRBV20-1 | CSVGETQYF | TGCAGTGTAGGGGAGACCCAGTACTTC
. | TRBD2 | TRBJ2-7 | TRBV5-1 | CASSLEASGGLEQYF | TGCGCCAGCAGCTTGGAGGCTAGCGGGGGACTCGAGCAGTACTTC
. | . | TRBJ2-7 | TRBV28 | CASSLSSTGVSRF | TGTGCCAGCAGTTTGTCGTCTACAGGAGTGTCTCGCTTC
. | . | TRBJ2-1 | TRBV7-9 | CASSWRGDEQFF | TGTGCCAGCAGCTGGAGGGGCGATGAGCAGTTCTTC
. | . | TRBJ1-1 | TRBV4-1 | CASSQAQGSTEAFF | TGCGCCAGCAGCCAGGCACAGGGATCCACTGAAGCTTTCTTT
. | . | TRBJ1-2 | TRBV10-3 | CAISESIGTRRGYTF | TGTGCCATCAGTGAGTCGATTGGGACCCGGAGGGGCTACACCTTC
. | TRBD2 | TRBJ2-1 | TRBV9 | CASSVGSGLAGVLYNEQFF | TGTGCCAGCAGCGTAGGGTCGGGACTAGCGGGAGTTTTATACAATGAGCAGTTCTTC
. | . | TRBJ1-2 | TRBV28 | CASSLPGGYGYTF | TGTGCCAGCAGTTTACCGGGGGGCTATGGCTACACCTTC
once | . | TRBJ2-3 | TRBV15 | CATSREDGSLGGTQYF | TGTGCCACCAGCAGAGAGGACGGATCTTTAGGGGGTACGCAGTATTTT
. | . | TRBJ1-4 | TRBV4-2 | CASSPKWASTNEKLFF | TGTGCCAGCAGCCCAAAGTGGGCCTCAACTAATGAAAAACTGTTTTTT